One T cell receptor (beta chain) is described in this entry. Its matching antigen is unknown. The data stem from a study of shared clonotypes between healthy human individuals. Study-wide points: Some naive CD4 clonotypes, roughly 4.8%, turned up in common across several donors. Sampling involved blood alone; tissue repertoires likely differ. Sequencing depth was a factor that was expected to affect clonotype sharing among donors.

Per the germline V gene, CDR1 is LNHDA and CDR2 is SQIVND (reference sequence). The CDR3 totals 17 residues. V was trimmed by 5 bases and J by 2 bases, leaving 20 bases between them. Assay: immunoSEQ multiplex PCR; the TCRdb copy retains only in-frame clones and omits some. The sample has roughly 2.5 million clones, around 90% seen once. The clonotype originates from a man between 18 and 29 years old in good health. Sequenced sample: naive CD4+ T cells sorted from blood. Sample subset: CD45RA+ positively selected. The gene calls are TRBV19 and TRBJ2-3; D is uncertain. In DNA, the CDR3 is TGTGCCAGTAGTCCCCGAGGATGGGAACGGATCACAGATACGCAGTATTTT. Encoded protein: CASSPRGWERITDTQYF. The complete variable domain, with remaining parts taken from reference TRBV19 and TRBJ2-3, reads DGGITQSPKYLFRKEGQNVTLSCEQNLNHDAMYWYRQDPGQGLRLIYYSQIVNDFQKGDIAEGYSVSREKKESFPLTVTSAQKNPTAFYLCASSPRGWERITDTQYFGPGTRLTVL.